These 21 T cell receptor beta chains were all obtained from the same sample, sequenced in a study of OX40 agonist ivuxolimab in advanced cancers. Data came from immunoSEQ multiplex PCR; TCRdb stores just in-frame clones and leaves some out. This table has about 13,000 clones, 84% appearing once. Source: CD4+ or CD8+ T cells sorted from blood, taken in a trial of the OX40 agonist ivuxolimab. The receptors stem from an adult with an advanced solid tumor such as melanoma, head and neck, liver or kidney cancer.

For this clone: One end of the junction does not line up with germline, which may come from a read error. The chain employs TRBV7-7 and TRBJ1-2, with D unclear. Germline V gene lookup returns CDR1 SSHAT and CDR2 FNYEAQ (reference sequence). The CDR3 has 14 residues. The CDR3 loop reads CASSLGAFNYGYTF. The CDR3 nucleotides are TGTGCTAGCAGCTTGGGAGCTTTCAACTATGGCTACACCTTC.

The chain carries TRBV5-1 and TRBJ1-6; D is ambiguous. V lost 3 bases and J lost 0, with 13 bases in between. The CDR3 extends over 17 amino acids. Per the germline V gene, CDR1 is SGHRS and CDR2 is YFSETQ. The CDR3 bases are TGCGCCAGCAGCTCCCCGAGCGGGAGCTCCTATAATTCACCCCTCCACTTT. The encoded protein is CASSSPSGSSYNSPLHF.

V gene TRBV7-2 combines with J gene TRBJ2-4, with D possibly matching TRBD1 (6 bases). V lost 5 bases and J 1 base, leaving 12 bases between the germline ends. Germline assignment: CDR1 SGHTA and CDR2 FQGNSA. This CDR3 comprises 15 residues. CDR3 region: CASSPGQSAKNIQYF. The CDR3 nucleotides read TGTGCCAGCAGCCCCGGACAGTCCGCCAAAAACATTCAGTACTTC. The variable domain in full, completed from reference TRBV7-2 and TRBJ2-4, reads GAGVSQSPSNKVTEKGKDVELRCDPISGHTALYWYRQSLGQGLEFLIYFQGNSAPDKSGLPSDRFSAERTGGSVSTLTIQRTQQEDSAVYLCASSPGQSAKNIQYFGAGTRLSVL.

This chain joins TRBV6-1 and TRBJ2-3, with D uncertain. This CDR3 has 15 residues. V lost 8 bases and J lost 1, with 16 bases in between. Germline V lookup: CDR1 MNHNS, CDR2 SASEGT. The CDR3 spells CASSGWTGGTDTQYF. The CDR3 DNA is TGTGCCAGCTCAGGATGGACGGGCGGCACAGATACGCAGTATTTT.

Written as DNA, the CDR3 is TGCGCCAGCAGCAGAGCGGGGGCCCTAATTAGCACAGATACGCAGTATTTT. Amino acid sequence: CASSRAGALISTDTQYF. V is TRBV5-1 and J is TRBJ2-3, with 8 bases lining up with TRBD2. This CDR3 spans 17 amino acids. J gave up 0 bases and V 4 bases, and 10 bases lay outside the gene matches. CDR1 is SGHRS, CDR2 YFSETQ, per germline.

This clone was seen more than once but under ten times. The chain has TRBV9 and TRBJ2-7, with unresolved D. V shed 0 bases and J shed 3 bases, with 10 bases lying between them. Germline assignment: CDR1 SGDLS and CDR2 YYNGEE. The CDR3 loop spans 14 amino acids. CDR3 sequence reads: CASSVAALDYEQYF. The DNA for the CDR3 is TGTGCCAGCAGCGTAGCAGCTCTAGACTACGAGCAGTACTTC.

The CDR3 loop is CASSPTGLGNEAFF. The DNA of the CDR3 is TGTGCCAGCAGCCCCACGGGTCTGGGAAATGAAGCTTTCTTT. The V call is TRBV5-4, the J call TRBJ1-1; D is undetermined. The V end lost 4 bases, the J end lost 7 bases, and 17 bases lay between the germline ends. CDR1 SGHNT and CDR2 YYREEE come from the germline V gene (reference sequence). The CDR3 runs to 14 residues.

This clone was recorded once. This sequence joins TRBV7-3 and TRBJ2-2, with 9 bases lining up with TRBD2. This CDR3 comprises 18 residues. CDR1 and CDR2 (germline): SGHTA, FQGTGA. The V segment lost 5 bases and the J segment 4 bases; nucleotides outside the gene matches: 14. CDR3 loop: CASSLNRRLAGSTGELFF. CDR3 DNA sequence: TGTGCCAGCAGCCTCAATAGGAGGCTAGCGGGAAGCACCGGGGAGCTGTTTTTT.

The rearrangement uses TRBV28 and TRBJ1-5; D unclear. V lost 3 bases, J lost 2 bases, and 14 bases lay in between. The CDR3 runs to 16 residues. The germline V gene has CDR1 MDHEN and CDR2 SYDVKM. The CDR3 loop is CASSFPTIWGNQPQHF. CDR3 sequence (DNA): TGTGCCAGCAGTTTCCCCACCATCTGGGGCAATCAGCCCCAGCATTTT. The full variable domain, its missing parts supplied by reference TRBV28 and TRBJ1-5, is DVKVTQSSRYLVKRTGEKVFLECVQDMDHENMFWYRQDPGLGLRLIYFSYDVKMKEKGDIPEGYSVSREKKERFSLILESASTNQTSMYLCASSFPTIWGNQPQHFGDGTRLSIL.

This clone appeared a single time. The gene calls are TRBV29-1 and TRBJ2-5; possibly TRBD1 or TRBD2 for D (5 bases each). The CDR3 has 15 amino acids. Trimming left V 0 bases short and J 2 bases short, with 13 bases between. Germline loops: CDR1 SQVTM, CDR2 ANQGSEA. CDR3 loop: CSVEDARGRQETQYF. CDR3 in DNA: TGCAGCGTTGAAGATGCGAGGGGCAGGCAAGAGACCCAGTACTTC.

The chain uses TRBV14 and TRBJ1-2; 8 positions agree with TRBD1. The V segment lost 6 bases and the J segment 4 bases; nucleotides outside the gene matches: 7. CDR1 is SGHDN and CDR2 is FVKESK in the germline V gene. The CDR3 covers 14 residues. The CDR3 region has the DNA TGTGCCAGCAGTGCCGACAGGGGCGCCTATGGCTACACCTTC. Translation gives CASSADRGAYGYTF.

CDR3 in amino acids: CATQGREETQYF. The CDR3 nucleotides read TGTGCCACCCAGGGTCGGGAGGAGACCCAGTACTTC. The chain is built from TRBV6-5 and TRBJ2-5, with D possibly TRBD2 on 6 matching bases. This CDR3 is 12 amino acids long. Between the trimmed V and J ends, which lost 10 bases and 5 bases, there was a span of 14 bases. Germline assignment: CDR1 MNHEY and CDR2 SVGAGI.

The chain combines TRBV2 with TRBJ1-1; 7 bases fit TRBD1. V shed 4 bases, J shed 3 bases, and the junction held 5 bases outside the gene matches. This CDR3 spans 14 amino acids. Per the germline V gene, CDR1 is SNHLY and CDR2 is FYNNEI. The CDR3 is CASSVGGGHTEAFF. The CDR3 DNA follows: TGTGCCAGCAGTGTAGGAGGGGGCCACACTGAAGCTTTCTTT. Full variable domain (missing parts from reference TRBV2 and TRBJ1-1): EPEVTQTPSHQVTQMGQEVILRCVPISNHLYFYWYRQILGQKVEFLVSFYNNEISEKSEIFDDQFSVERPDGSNFTLKIRSTKLEDSAMYFCASSVGGGHTEAFFGQGTRLTVV.

The rearrangement joins TRBV7-6 to TRBJ2-1; D is tentatively TRBD1 or TRBD2 (5 bases each). V was cut by 1 base and J by 8 bases, with 12 bases left in between. The germline V gene has CDR1 SGHVS and CDR2 FNYEAQ. This CDR3 comprises 14 residues. The CDR3 sequence is CASSLVGTLDEQFF. The CDR3 DNA follows: TGTGCCAGCAGCTTAGTAGGGACCCTCGATGAGCAGTTCTTC.

This clone was seen more than once but under ten times. This sequence joins TRBV6-1 and TRBJ2-1, with 8 bases matching TRBD2. Germline CDR1 MNHNS, CDR2 SASEGT. There are 15 residues in the CDR3. V lost 1 base, J lost 7 bases, and 6 bases stayed unmatched. The CDR3 DNA reads as TGTGCCAGCAGTGAAGGTGGGGGGACTAGTAATGAGCAGTTCTTC. Protein: CASSEGGGTSNEQFF.

J is TRBJ2-2 and V is TRBV9; TRBD2 is a possible D gene (6 bases). The germline V gene encodes CDR1 SGDLS and CDR2 YYNGEE. This CDR3 comprises 15 residues. V lost 5 bases and J lost 1, with 12 bases in between. CDR3 amino acids: CASRTGLLNTGELFF. CDR3 in DNA: TGTGCCAGCAGGACGGGACTGTTGAACACCGGGGAGCTGTTTTTT. Full variable domain (remainder filled in from reference TRBV9 and TRBJ2-2): DSGVTQTPKHLITATGQRVTLRCSPRSGDLSVYWYQQSLDQGLQFLIQYYNGEERAKGNILERFSAQQFPDLHSELNLSSLELGDSALYFCASRTGLLNTGELFFGEGSRLTVL.

The rearrangement links TRBV2 to TRBJ1-4; a possible D gene is TRBD1 (5 bases). The CDR3 contains 14 residues. V shed 4 bases and J shed 0 bases, with 6 bases lying between them. The germline V gene has CDR1 SNHLY and CDR2 FYNNEI. The CDR3 protein is CASSGGATNEKLFF. DNA of the CDR3: TGTGCCAGCAGTGGGGGCGCAACTAATGAAAAACTGTTTTTT.

The genes are TRBV5-1 and TRBJ1-1, with TRBD1 matching 9 bases. Germline CDR1 is SGHRS and CDR2 is YFSETQ. This CDR3 has 16 residues. The J segment lost 6 bases and the V segment lost 0 bases, leaving 9 bases of the junction unmatched. Written as DNA, the CDR3 is TGCGCCAGCAGCTTGGTTGAACAGGGGGCCCAAGCTGAAGCTTTCTTT. This codes for CASSLVEQGAQAEAFF. Looking up the rest from reference TRBV5-1 and TRBJ1-1 gives the full variable domain: KAGVTQTPRYLIKTRGQQVTLSCSPISGHRSVSWYQQTPGQGLQFLFEYFSETQRNKGNFPGRFSGRQFSNSRSEMNVSTLELGDSALYLCASSLVEQGAQAEAFFGQGTRLTVV.

This clone was seen only a few times. The genes are TRBV10-2 and TRBJ1-5; D unclear. V dropped 3 bases and J dropped 4 bases, with 7 bases sitting between them. Germline lookup yields CDR1 WSHSY and CDR2 SAAADI. The CDR3 totals 13 residues. DNA for the CDR3: TGCGCCAGCAGTGAACTAAGGAATCAGCCCCAGCATTTT. Translation: CASSELRNQPQHF.

The rearrangement uses TRBV15 and TRBJ2-7, with TRBD1 identical over 10 bases. Germline assignment: CDR1 LNHNV and CDR2 YYDKDF (reference sequence). V shed 8 bases, J shed 4 bases, and the junction held 5 bases outside the gene matches. CDR3 length: 13 residues. The CDR3 spells CATGDRGNYEQYF. In nucleotides, the CDR3 is TGTGCCACCGGGGACAGGGGTAATTACGAGCAGTACTTC.

The J gene is TRBJ2-7, the V gene TRBV6-1; TRBD1 agrees at 8 bases. Unmatched junction bases numbered 3, after V lost 7 bases and J lost 1 base. Germline lookup yields CDR1 MNHNS and CDR2 SASEGT. This CDR3 contains 13 residues. CDR3 protein: CASKDRASYEQYF. CDR3 bases: TGTGCCAGCAAGGACAGGGCTTCCTACGAGCAGTACTTC.